One and the same sample provided the 2 T cell receptor beta chains below, sequenced in a study of T cells in lung cancer brain metastases. Data came from immunoSEQ multiplex PCR; TCRdb stores just in-frame clones and leaves some out. The sample has some 4,700 clones; roughly 84% are singletons. Sequencing input: tumor tissue from the primary lung tumor. The receptors stem from a woman in her fifties or sixties with non-small cell lung cancer.

The J gene is TRBJ1-1, the V gene TRBV12-5, with D possibly being TRBD1 (6 bases). V was cut by 0 bases and J by 4 bases, with 12 bases left in between. The germline V gene encodes CDR1 LGHNT and CDR2 FRNRAP. The CDR3 sequence is 15 residues long. The CDR3 loop is CASGLVLGGPTEAFF. The CDR3, as DNA: TGTGCTAGTGGTTTGGTACTGGGGGGGCCCACTGAAGCTTTCTTT. Drawing the rest from reference TRBV12-5 and TRBJ1-1, the complete variable domain is DARVTQTPRHKVTEMGQEVTMRCQPILGHNTVFWYRQTMMQGLELLAYFRNRAPLDDSGMPKDRFSAEMPDATLATLKIQPSEPRDSAVYFCASGLVLGGPTEAFFGQGTRLTVV.

The gene calls are TRBV11-2 and TRBJ2-3; 10 bases fit TRBD2. V shed 8 bases, J shed 4 bases, and the junction held 3 bases outside the gene matches. Germline CDR1 reads SGHAT; CDR2 reads FQNNGV. This CDR3 has 13 residues. The CDR3 loop is CASALAGSDTQYF. CDR3 DNA sequence: TGTGCCAGCGCACTAGCGGGATCAGATACGCAGTATTTT.